Shown below are 8 T cell receptor beta chains from a single sample sequenced in a study of blood T cell repertoires in COVID-19. TCRdb's copy holds only in-frame clones and misses some; the assay was immunoSEQ multiplex PCR. The table lists about 88,000 clones, roughly 89% of them singletons. The sample taken for sequencing was peripheral blood. The receptors shown here come from a woman aged 60 to 75 with COVID-19, enrolled during active disease.

This sequence joins TRBV2 and TRBJ1-4, with a possible D match to TRBD1 (5 bases). This CDR3 is built from 13 residues. Germline V CDR1 and CDR2: SNHLY, FYNNEI. Trimming removed 8 bases at V and 4 bases at J, with 11 bases between. Written as DNA, the CDR3 is TGTGCCAGCTTAGGGGCGGATAATGAAAAACTGTTTTTT. It codes for CASLGADNEKLFF.

This clone was seen just once. V gene TRBV7-9 combines with J gene TRBJ2-7; 14 nucleotides agree with TRBD2. CDR1 and CDR2 from the germline V gene are SEHNR and FQNEAQ (reference sequence). The CDR3 covers 16 residues. The V gene end was trimmed by 1 base and the J gene end by 3 bases; junction bases not matched to a gene: 2. The CDR3 DNA sequence: TGTGCCAGCAGCTTAGGACTAGCGGGGGGGCACTACGAGCAGTACTTC. Translated, it gives CASSLGLAGGHYEQYF.

This chain connects TRBV10-3 to TRBJ2-5; D is unclear. The CDR3 has 14 residues. Trimming left V 0 bases short and J 2 bases short, with 7 bases between. Germline loops: CDR1 ENHRY, CDR2 SYGVKD. For the CDR3, the DNA is TGTGCCATCAGTGAGTCTAGCCAGCAAGAGACCCAGTACTTC. The encoded protein is CAISESSQQETQYF.

V gene TRBV4-1 combines with J gene TRBJ2-3; 7 bases fit TRBD1. CDR1 MGHRA and CDR2 YSYEKL come from the germline V gene. After removal of 8 bases from V and 6 bases from J, the junction contained 8 bases not matched to a gene. The CDR3 runs 13 residues. Here the CDR3 DNA reads TGCGCCAGCCGACAGGGTGAGTCCGATACGCAGTATTTT. It is translated as CASRQGESDTQYF.

The genes are TRBV6-5 and TRBJ2-1; 10 bases are shared with TRBD1. The germline gives CDR1 MNHEY, CDR2 SVGAGI. This CDR3 has 16 residues. Trimming cost V 2 bases and J 9 bases; bases outside gene matches: 10. Written as DNA, the CDR3 is TGTGCCAGCAGTTACCGACCGGGACAGGGGTTCTCTGAGCAGTTCTTC. Translation gives CASSYRPGQGFSEQFF.

This rearrangement joins TRBV19 to TRBJ1-1; 10 bases are shared with TRBD1. The J segment lost 0 bases and the V segment lost 7 bases, leaving 5 bases of the junction unmatched. The germline gives CDR1 LNHDA, CDR2 SQIVND (reference sequence). The CDR3 is made up of 15 amino acids. CDR3 sequence: CASTRDRGLNTEAFF. The CDR3 nucleotides read TGTGCCAGTACCCGGGACAGGGGACTGAACACTGAAGCTTTCTTT.

The chain recombines TRBV7-2 with TRBJ1-2; 8 bases fit TRBD1. The V gene's germline CDR1 is SGHTA and CDR2 FQGNSA. The J segment lost 4 bases and the V segment lost 7 bases, leaving 8 bases of the junction unmatched. The CDR3 runs 14 residues. In DNA form, the CDR3 reads TGTGCCAGCATTCAAGGACAGGGTCTCTATGGCTACACCTTC. Translated, it gives CASIQGQGLYGYTF.

The chain recombines TRBV6-5 with TRBJ2-5; TRBD2 aligns across 9 bases. There are 13 residues in the CDR3. J gave up 5 bases and V 6 bases, and 4 bases lay outside the gene matches. Germline CDR1 and CDR2: MNHEY and SVGAGI. The CDR3 here is CASSQGLAETQYF. CDR3 nucleotide sequence: TGTGCCAGCAGCCAGGGACTAGCCGAGACCCAGTACTTC.